The 9 T cell receptor beta chains in this list originate from one sample, sequenced in a study of PD-1 blockade in mismatch repair-deficient tumors. TCRdb's copy holds only in-frame clones and misses some; the assay was immunoSEQ multiplex PCR. The sample includes around 50,000 clones, approximately 80% of them seen just once. The sample was PBMCs, taken before pembrolizumab treatment. All receptors derive from an adult with mismatch repair-deficient cancer.

For the CDR3, the DNA is TGTGCCAGCAGGGGGCCGGGGACAGATACGCAGTATTTT. Translating it yields CASRGPGTDTQYF. The gene calls are TRBV2 and TRBJ2-3; D might be TRBD1 or TRBD2, each matching 5 bases. Germline lookup yields CDR1 SNHLY and CDR2 FYNNEI. This CDR3 contains 13 residues. Trimming removed 6 bases from V and 3 bases from J, with 10 bases in between.

The V call is TRBV11-3, the J call TRBJ2-2, with D possibly being TRBD1 or TRBD2 (5 bases each). Looked up from germline, CDR1 is SGHNT and CDR2 is YENEEA. Trimming pared 5 bases from V and 5 bases from J, leaving 18 bases between. CDR3 size: 16 residues. As DNA, the CDR3 is TGTGCCAGCAGCGCGGACGGGGCTGCTGGGACCGGGGAGCTGTTTTTT. Translating gives CASSADGAAGTGELFF.

This clone turned up a few times. V and J are TRBV12-5 and TRBJ2-7; tentatively, D is TRBD1 (5 bases). Germline lookup yields CDR1 LGHNT and CDR2 FRNRAP. The CDR3 extends over 12 amino acids. The V end lost 3 bases, the J end lost 6 bases, and 9 bases lay between the germline ends. This CDR3 is CASGFAGLEQYF. CDR3 DNA sequence: TGTGCTAGTGGTTTCGCAGGGCTCGAGCAGTACTTC.

The chain combines TRBV7-2 with TRBJ2-1; TRBD2 matches at 10 bases. The germline V gene encodes CDR1 SGHTA and CDR2 FQGNSA. CDR3 length: 15 amino acids. Germline trimming cut 5 bases from V and 7 bases from J; bases unmatched to any gene: 8. The CDR3 region has the DNA TGTGCCAGCAGCGAGACTAGCGGGCAGGGGAATGAGCAGTTCTTC. Translated, it gives CASSETSGQGNEQFF.

The chain couples TRBV30 to TRBJ2-5, with TRBD1 identical over 10 bases. The ends lost 5 bases at V and 5 bases at J; junction bases unmatched: 5. Germline CDR1 and CDR2: GTSNPN and SVGIG (reference sequence). The CDR3 is made up of 13 amino acids. The CDR3 spells CAWGTGVRETQYF. In DNA form, the CDR3 reads TGTGCCTGGGGGACAGGGGTGCGGGAGACCCAGTACTTC.

This chain connects TRBV9 to TRBJ1-2; D may be TRBD1 (5 bases). The CDR3 contains 16 residues. Trimming stripped 0 bases from V and 0 bases from J, with 12 bases between. CDR1 is SGDLS and CDR2 is YYNGEE in the germline V gene. CDR3 sequence reads: CASSVDRTRTNYGYTF. For the CDR3, the DNA is TGTGCCAGCAGCGTAGATAGGACAAGAACTAACTATGGCTACACCTTC.

The genes are TRBV5-6 and TRBJ2-1; no firm D call. The germline V gene encodes CDR1 SGHDT and CDR2 YYEEEE. The CDR3 is 13 residues long. V lost 1 base and J lost 8, with 10 bases in between. The CDR3 region is CASSLPLVDEQFF. The CDR3, as DNA: TGTGCCAGCAGCTTGCCGCTAGTGGATGAGCAGTTCTTC.

This clone was counted a few times. This chain connects TRBV6-5 to TRBJ2-7; 8 bases map to TRBD1. With 6 bases clipped from V and 2 bases from J, the junction kept 3 bases outside the gene matches. This CDR3 spans 13 amino acids. Germline CDR1 MNHEY, CDR2 SVGAGI. CDR3 sequence (DNA): TGTGCCAGCAGAGGACAGGGAACCTACGAGCAGTACTTC. Amino acids: CASRGQGTYEQYF.

V and J are TRBV7-9 and TRBJ1-1; no clear D. Germline V gene data show CDR1 as SEHNR and CDR2 as FQNEAQ (reference sequence). The CDR3 extends over 11 amino acids. V gave up 10 bases and J gave up 2 bases, with 8 bases separating them. In DNA form, the CDR3 reads TGTGCCATCGTTGACAACACTGAAGCTTTCTTT. Protein sequence: CAIVDNTEAFF.